A single sample gave rise to the 12 T cell receptor beta chains below, sequenced in a study of cytomegalovirus exposure and HLA in healthy donors. In the PCR, 60 Vbeta and 13 Jbeta primers were used. TCRdb's table, derived via immunoSEQ multiplex PCR, lists solely in-frame clones and lacks some. The sample consists of approximately 290,000 clones, roughly 80% of them appearing once. The source material was PBMCs. These receptors were collected from a girl aged 2 to 10 in good health and CMV-seronegative.

This sequence joins TRBV6-1 and TRBJ2-1; 9 nucleotides match TRBD1. The CDR3 runs 15 residues. V was pared by 6 bases and J by 4 bases, with 7 bases of the junction left unmatched. In germline, CDR1 is MNHNS, CDR2 SASEGT. The CDR3 DNA follows: TGTGCCAGCAGCTGGGGACAGGGAGATTACAATGAGCAGTTCTTC. Translating gives CASSWGQGDYNEQFF.

This clone was seen only once. V gene TRBV6-5 combines with J gene TRBJ2-1; TRBD1 agrees at 9 bases. The length of the CDR3 is 15 residues. CDR1 and CDR2 (germline): MNHEY, SVGAGI. V shed 6 bases, J shed 8 bases, and the junction held 11 bases outside the gene matches. The CDR3 reads CASSRGTGFVYEQFF. CDR3 nucleotide sequence: TGTGCCAGCAGCCGCGGGACAGGGTTCGTTTATGAGCAGTTCTTC.

The rearrangement joins TRBV6-1 to TRBJ2-7; 9 bases match TRBD2. Germline V lookup: CDR1 MNHNS, CDR2 SASEGT. The junction had 4 bases not matched to a gene; V was cut back by 2 bases and J by 2 bases. CDR3 length equals 15 residues. CDR3 region: CASSEIASGAYEQYF. CDR3 sequence (DNA): TGTGCCAGCAGTGAAATAGCTAGCGGGGCCTACGAGCAGTACTTC.

This clone was recorded a few times. This chain links TRBV2 with TRBJ2-3, with TRBD2 identical over 9 bases. In germline, CDR1 is SNHLY, CDR2 FYNNEI. Germline trimming cut 6 bases from V and 0 bases from J; bases unmatched to any gene: 4. The CDR3 length is 15 residues. The CDR3 bases are TGTGCCAGCAGGACTAGCGGTGCGAGCACAGATACGCAGTATTTT. Its protein is CASRTSGASTDTQYF.

The chain links TRBV28 to TRBJ2-5; D possibly corresponds to TRBD2 (5 bases). Germline V gives CDR1 MDHEN, CDR2 SYDVKM. Trimming pared 1 base from V and 4 bases from J, leaving 13 bases between. This CDR3 contains 15 residues. CDR3: CASSLLLALRETQYF. The CDR3 bases are TGTGCCAGCAGTTTATTGCTAGCCTTGCGAGAGACCCAGTACTTC.

The J gene is TRBJ2-3, the V gene TRBV9; 7 positions agree with TRBD2. Unmatched junction bases numbered 7, after V lost 0 bases and J lost 0 bases. Germline V gene data show CDR1 as SGDLS and CDR2 as YYNGEE. The CDR3 runs to 17 residues. The CDR3 nucleotides are TGTGCCAGCAGCGTAGGGGTTTTGGGGGGGAGCACAGATACGCAGTATTTT. Amino acids: CASSVGVLGGSTDTQYF.

The rearrangement uses TRBV6-5 and TRBJ2-7; 12 positions match TRBD2. CDR3 length: 15 residues. The germline CDR1 and CDR2 sequences are MNHEY and SVGAGI. The J segment lost 4 bases and the V segment lost 0 bases, leaving 1 base of the junction unmatched. CDR3 sequence: CASSYSTSGGYEQYF. In DNA, the CDR3 is TGTGCCAGCAGTTACTCGACTAGCGGGGGTTACGAGCAGTACTTC.

J is TRBJ1-1 and V is TRBV20-1; 8 bases align to TRBD1. The germline CDR1 and CDR2 sequences are DFQATT and SNEGSKA (reference sequence). V lost 6 bases and J lost 10; bases outside the gene matches: 7. This CDR3 spans 11 amino acids. CDR3 amino acids: CSALDRAGAFF. The CDR3 DNA follows: TGCAGTGCGCTGGACAGGGCTGGAGCTTTCTTT.

The chain couples TRBV7-9 to TRBJ1-1; no clear D gene. V gave up 5 bases and J gave up 6 bases, with 10 bases separating them. CDR3 size: 12 residues. Germline values: CDR1 SEHNR, CDR2 FQNEAQ (reference sequence). The CDR3 loop reads CASSPGFPEAFF. CDR3 nucleotides: TGTGCCAGCAGCCCCGGGTTTCCTGAAGCTTTCTTT.

This clone turned up a few times. The chain links TRBV7-9 to TRBJ2-7, with a possible D match to TRBD2 (6 bases). The CDR3 is 14 amino acids. Germline V lookup: CDR1 SEHNR, CDR2 FQNEAQ (reference sequence). V lost 1 base to trimming and J lost 3 bases, with 10 bases between them. CDR3 sequence: CASSLGASDYEQYF. The CDR3 DNA sequence: TGTGCCAGCAGCTTAGGAGCTAGCGACTACGAGCAGTACTTC. The complete variable domain, with remaining parts taken from reference TRBV7-9 and TRBJ2-7, reads DTGVSQNPRHKITKRGQNVTFRCDPISEHNRLYWYRQTLGQGPEFLTYFQNEAQLEKSRLLSDRFSAERPKGSFSTLEIQRTEQGDSAMYLCASSLGASDYEQYFGPGTRLTVT.

This clone is a singleton in its sample. The genes are TRBV6-4 and TRBJ2-2; 10 bases line up with TRBD2. The V segment lost 6 bases and the J segment 5 bases; nucleotides outside the gene matches: 3. Per germline, CDR1 MRHNA and CDR2 SNTAGT. The CDR3 consists of 14 residues. CDR3 sequence reads: CASSASGSTGELFF. CDR3 in DNA: TGTGCCAGCAGCGCTAGCGGGAGTACCGGGGAGCTGTTTTTT.

In DNA, the CDR3 is TGTGCCAGCAGCTTAAGACCCGGGACAGGGACCTACGAGCAGTACTTC. Translating gives CASSLRPGTGTYEQYF. This chain uses TRBV7-3 with TRBJ2-7, with 9 nucleotides matching TRBD1. V lost 1 base to trimming and J lost 2 bases; unmatched junction nucleotides: 6. CDR1 and CDR2 from the germline V gene are SGHTA and FQGTGA. The CDR3 extends over 16 amino acids.